These 13 T cell receptor beta chains originate from one sample sequenced in a study of T cells after yellow fever vaccination. Each CDR3 protein is one row after TCRdb ran MiXCR on the 5' RACE reads. The sample gives 250,000 to 400,000 distinct CDR3 sequences, approximately 4% of which show up once; 20% to 25% is in the top ten. This material consisted of PBMCs, taken 5 days after the yellow fever booster vaccination. The origin of the receptors is a man aged 18 to 30 who received the YFV17D yellow fever vaccine.

This clonotype showed up many times. The chain has TRBV4-1 and TRBJ2-5; TRBD1 matches 8 bases. V dropped 8 bases and J dropped 5; count of bases not matched to a gene: 10. The CDR3 totals 14 residues. In germline, CDR1 is MGHRA, CDR2 YSYEKL. The CDR3 nucleotides are TGCGCCAGCTCAAGGCAGGGGGCTTTGGAGACCCAGTACTTC. Its protein product is CASSRQGALETQYF.

This clonotype was seen repeatedly, ten times or more. V gene TRBV20-1 combines with J gene TRBJ2-5, with 8 bases that match TRBD2. Germline CDR1 DFQATT, CDR2 SNEGSKA (reference sequence). The V and J ends lost 1 base and 7 bases, in that order; junction bases with no gene match: 14. The CDR3 spans 16 residues. Written as DNA, the CDR3 is TGCAGTGCTAGAGCCCCAACGGGGGGGCTGGTAGGGACCCAGTACTTC. It specifies CSARAPTGGLVGTQYF.

V gene TRBV5-1 combines with J gene TRBJ2-1; D ambiguous. Germline V gene lookup returns CDR1 SGHRS and CDR2 YFSETQ. The V gene lost 4 bases and the J gene lost 12 bases, with 14 bases spanning the gap. This CDR3 comprises 12 residues. The CDR3 reads CASSPDGPRQFF. The CDR3 DNA sequence: TGCGCCAGCAGCCCGGACGGGCCCAGGCAGTTCTTC. Drawing the rest from reference TRBV5-1 and TRBJ2-1, the complete variable domain is KAGVTQTPRYLIKTRGQQVTLSCSPISGHRSVSWYQQTPGQGLQFLFEYFSETQRNKGNFPGRFSGRQFSNSRSEMNVSTLELGDSALYLCASSPDGPRQFFGPGTRLTVL.

The chain recombines TRBV6-5 with TRBJ2-7, with D possibly matching TRBD1 (5 bases). Germline V gene data show CDR1 as MNHEY and CDR2 as SVGAGI. CDR3 length: 14 amino acids. Trimming pared 2 bases from V and 3 bases from J, leaving 11 bases between. CDR3 residues: CASSYDQGVYEQYF. In nucleotides, the CDR3 is TGTGCCAGCAGTTACGATCAGGGTGTCTACGAGCAGTACTTC.

A few counts support this clonotype. The chain employs TRBV7-2 and TRBJ2-1; D unclear. The CDR3 is 13 amino acids. V dropped 5 bases and J dropped 2 bases, with 7 bases sitting between them. Germline CDR1 is SGHTA and CDR2 is FQGNSA. The CDR3 DNA reads TGTGCCAGCAGCCGATATACCTACAATGAGCAGTTCTTC. Translated: CASSRYTYNEQFF.

This clonotype was counted many times. The chain employs TRBV12-3 or TRBV12-4 and TRBJ2-1; D gene uncertain. The CDR3 length is 12 residues. V lost 3 bases and J 7 bases, leaving 7 bases between the germline ends. The DNA of the CDR3 is TGTGCCAGCAGTTTCCCCAGGAATGAGCAGTTCTTC. It encodes CASSFPRNEQFF.

This clonotype was recorded a few times. The rearrangement uses TRBV10-3 and TRBJ2-3; 11 nucleotides line up with TRBD1. Trimming removed 11 bases from V and 4 bases from J; junction bases left unmatched: 11. CDR3 length: 15 residues. Germline loops: CDR1 ENHRY, CDR2 SYGVKD. The CDR3 sequence: CASDRRDRGADTQYF. The CDR3 bases are TGTGCCTCGGACAGGAGGGACAGGGGGGCAGATACGCAGTATTTT.

The V gene is TRBV7-8, the J gene TRBJ1-3, with 7 bases matching TRBD1. V shed 3 bases, J shed 2 bases, and the junction held 1 base outside the gene matches. CDR1 and CDR2 from the germline V gene are SGHVS and FQNEAQ. The CDR3 is 14 residues long. The CDR3 here is CASSFQGAGNTIYF. DNA of the CDR3: TGTGCCAGCAGCTTCCAGGGGGCTGGAAACACCATATATTTT.

In this sample, this clonotype turned up a few times. The chain recombines TRBV10-3 with TRBJ2-7, with a weak D call TRBD1 (5 bases). This CDR3 is built from 12 residues. The ends were cut back, 4 bases at V and 1 base at J, with 5 bases in the middle. Germline V lookup: CDR1 ENHRY, CDR2 SYGVKD. Here the CDR3 DNA reads TGTGCCATCAGTGCAGGGTCCTACGAGCAGTACTTC. It codes for CAISAGSYEQYF.

This clonotype was counted between two and nine times. The chain combines TRBV11-2 with TRBJ1-2; a possible D gene is TRBD1 (6 bases). The germline gives CDR1 SGHAT, CDR2 FQNNGV. Trimming took off 5 bases at V and 4 bases at J, with 14 bases between the two ends. The length of the CDR3 is 14 residues. CDR3: CASSPSQGIYGYTF. The CDR3 DNA sequence: TGTGCCAGCAGCCCTTCTCAGGGGATCTATGGCTACACCTTC.

There are many counts of this clonotype. The chain uses TRBV7-2 and TRBJ1-5; no clear D. This CDR3 has 12 amino acids. Trimming stripped 5 bases from V and 5 bases from J, with 7 bases between. Germline CDR1 SGHTA, CDR2 FQGNSA. CDR3 nucleotides: TGTGCCAGCAGCCTAGACCATCAGCCCCAGCATTTT. Protein product: CASSLDHQPQHF.

This clonotype was found once. Since a much larger clone is just one base distant, this may be a read error. This sequence joins TRBV5-1 and TRBJ2-2; TRBD2 is a possible D gene (6 bases). Germline V CDR1 and CDR2: SGHRS, YFSETQ. The CDR3 totals 13 residues. The CDR3 protein is CTSGPRNTGELFF. The CDR3 nucleotides are TGCACCAGCGGGCCAAGGAACACCGGGGAGCTGTTTTTT.

This clonotype was observed a few times. V usage is TRBV10-3 and J usage is TRBJ2-5, with 12 bases matching TRBD2. Germline values: CDR1 ENHRY, CDR2 SYGVKD. Unmatched junction bases numbered 5, after V lost 4 bases and J lost 5 bases. The length of the CDR3 is 15 residues. In nucleotides, the CDR3 is TGTGCCATCAGTGTCGCTAGCGGGGGGGCTGAGACCCAGTACTTC. Translated, it gives CAISVASGGAETQYF.